The 12 T cell receptor beta chains presented below share a single source sample, sequenced in a study of response to subunit inactivated influenza vaccine. TCRdb passed the RT-PCR reads through MiXCR, listing each CDR3 protein once. The table has under 800,000 distinct CDR3 sequences, 14% seen once. The material was PBMCs from blood, obtained roughly 2 weeks before vaccination. The source is a man between 50 and 59 years old who received an inactivated influenza vaccine.

This clonotype has at least ten counts. This sequence joins TRBV20-1 and TRBJ2-7; TRBD1 is a possible D gene (6 bases). This CDR3 has 17 amino acids. The V gene's germline CDR1 is DFQATT and CDR2 SNEGSKA (reference sequence). V was pared by 0 bases and J by 3 bases, with 21 bases between. CDR3 sequence (DNA): TGCAGTGCTAGAGATTTTGTCCGACAGGATCCTGGCTACGAGCAGTACTTC. Amino acids: CSARDFVRQDPGYEQYF.

This clonotype was found many times. The chain has TRBV29-1 and TRBJ2-5; tentatively, D is TRBD1 or TRBD2 (8 bases each). Germline loops: CDR1 SQVTM, CDR2 ANQGSEA. The CDR3 has 14 residues. V dropped 6 bases and J dropped 8 bases, with 22 bases sitting between them. The CDR3 protein is CSVHGGGTGNTQYF. The CDR3 DNA is TGCAGCGTGCACGGGGGGGGGACAGGCAATACCCAGTACTTC.

The rearrangement joins TRBV9 to TRBJ2-3; 8 nucleotides align to TRBD2. The CDR3 is 14 residues long. The ends lost 1 base at V and 6 bases at J; junction bases unmatched: 4. Germline V gene data show CDR1 as SGDLS and CDR2 as YYNGEE. DNA for the CDR3: TGTGCCAGCAGCGTAAGGACTAGCTCGGATACGCAGTATTTT. It specifies CASSVRTSSDTQYF.

This clonotype showed up just a few times. The chain recombines TRBV12-3 or TRBV12-4 with TRBJ1-3; 7 bases fit TRBD1. The CDR3 spans 13 residues. Trimming took 5 bases from V and 2 from J; bases not matched to a gene: 0. CDR3 loop: CASSGTAGNTIYF. In DNA, the CDR3 is TGTGCCAGCAGTGGGACAGCTGGAAACACCATATATTTT.

The V and J genes are TRBV27 and TRBJ1-5, with TRBD1 matching over 7 bases. The CDR3 loop spans 17 amino acids. Looked up from germline, CDR1 is MNHEY and CDR2 is SMNVEV (reference sequence). Losses at the gene ends were 5 bases for V and 4 bases for J; bases not matched to a gene: 14. CDR3 protein: CASSPFFTRDSNQPQHF. CDR3 nucleotide sequence: TGTGCCAGCAGTCCTTTCTTTACCCGGGACAGTAATCAGCCCCAGCATTTT.

Only a few counts were recorded for this clonotype. The chain combines TRBV28 with TRBJ2-7; TRBD2 is a possible D gene (7 bases). The CDR3 loop spans 14 amino acids. Trimming cost V 8 bases and J 3 bases, with 17 bases left between them. The germline V gene has CDR1 MDHEN and CDR2 SYDVKM. CDR3 loop: CASSWGGRVYEQYF. The CDR3 nucleotides read TGTGCCAGCTCCTGGGGGGGGCGCGTCTACGAGCAGTACTTC.

This clonotype was detected a few times. The chain uses TRBV9 and TRBJ2-2; 7 nucleotides agree with TRBD1. CDR1 is SGDLS and CDR2 is YYNGEE in the germline V gene. CDR3 length: 16 amino acids. V shed 0 bases and J 4 bases; nucleotides not matched to a gene: 6. The CDR3 bases are TGTGCCAGCAGCGTAGTCGGGACAGCACTCACCGGGGAGCTGTTTTTT. The encoded protein is CASSVVGTALTGELFF.

This clonotype was seen only a few times. CDR3 coding DNA: TGTGCCAGCAGCTTAGCGATCCAGGGGCCTCAAGAGACCCAGTACTTC. Its translation is CASSLAIQGPQETQYF. The chain recombines TRBV7-6 with TRBJ2-5, with a weak D call TRBD1 (6 bases). Trimming removed 0 bases from V and 2 bases from J, with 13 bases in between. In germline, CDR1 is SGHVS, CDR2 FNYEAQ. This CDR3 spans 16 amino acids.

The chain couples TRBV7-2 to TRBJ2-7; 9 nucleotides agree with TRBD2. The V and J ends lost 7 bases and 1 base, in that order; junction bases with no gene match: 11. Germline lookup yields CDR1 SGHTA and CDR2 FQGNSA. The CDR3 has 16 residues. CDR3 in amino acids: CASTLVGAGGSYEQYF. The CDR3, as DNA: TGTGCCAGCACCCTAGTGGGAGCGGGAGGATCCTACGAGCAGTACTTC.

The chain has TRBV5-1 and TRBJ1-2; D call uncertain. Trimming took off 3 bases at V and 4 bases at J, with 16 bases between the two ends. This CDR3 comprises 15 residues. Germline loops: CDR1 SGHRS, CDR2 YFSETQ. CDR3 amino acids: CASSSAGLDSYGYTF. The CDR3 DNA reads TGCGCCAGCAGCTCCGCCGGCCTTGATAGCTATGGCTACACCTTC.

Worth noting for this clonotype: An end of the junction does not agree with germline; a read error may underlie this. This sequence joins TRBV13 and TRBJ2-5, with TRBD2 matching 14 bases. The CDR3 covers 17 residues. Germline V lookup: CDR1 PRHDT, CDR2 FYEKMQ (reference sequence). CDR3 sequence reads: CANSLAGLAGGRETQYF. The CDR3 region has the DNA TGTGCCAACAGCTTAGCCGGACTAGCGGGAGGTAGAGAGACCCAGTACTTC.

The chain couples TRBV20-1 to TRBJ1-1; no definite D call. The V end lost 4 bases, the J end lost 7 bases, and 10 bases lay between the germline ends. The CDR3 totals 11 residues. Germline lookup yields CDR1 DFQATT and CDR2 SNEGSKA (reference sequence). CDR3 amino acids: CSATYGYEAFF. The CDR3 region has the DNA TGCAGTGCTACTTACGGATATGAAGCTTTCTTT.